Listed below are T cell receptor beta chains from one sample, sequenced in a study of chronic HIV infection and antiretroviral therapy. In TCRdb, the 5' RACE reads were re-called with MiXCR into one record per CDR3 protein. Here the sample spans fewer than 40,000 distinct CDR3 sequences, more than 7.5% being singletons. The sample comprised peripheral blood. These receptors were obtained from an adult who had HIV and had not received antiretroviral therapy, or was an uninfected healthy control (not recorded which). Each CDR3 is given with its conserved first and last residue. D genes are given only for firm matches. Clone size appears in some rows only: once, few, many, or a class for an expanded clone.

v_call	d_call	clone_size	j_call	cdr3_aa	cdr3_nt
TRBV15	.	.	TRBJ2-3	CATGRTQTDTQYF	TGTGCCACCGGTAGGACTCAGACAGATACGCAGTATTTT
TRBV20-1	.	many	TRBJ1-2	CSARENRADYGYTF	TGCAGTGCTAGAGAAAACAGGGCGGACTATGGCTACACCTTC
TRBV29-1	TRBD1	few	TRBJ2-7	CSVENTGTDTSYEQYF	TGCAGCGTTGAAAACACCGGGACAGACACCTCCTACGAGCAGTACTTC
TRBV20-1	.	many	TRBJ1-1	CSASGQGRGTEAFF	TGCAGTGCTAGTGGTCAGGGGAGGGGAACTGAAGCTTTCTTT
TRBV5-1	.	medium-sized	TRBJ2-5	CASSGETQYF	TGCGCCAGCAGTGGGGAGACCCAGTACTTC
TRBV19	TRBD1	few	TRBJ2-2	CASSISRQGVRELFF	TGTGCCAGTAGTATATCAAGACAGGGGGTCCGGGAGCTGTTTTTT
TRBV29-1	.	few	TRBJ1-5	CSVVQGGTDQPQHF	TGCAGCGTTGTTCAAGGGGGGACCGATCAGCCCCAGCATTTT
TRBV3-1	.	.	TRBJ1-2	CASSQRVNYGYTF	TGTGCCAGCAGCCAGCGAGTTAACTATGGCTACACCTTC
TRBV7-2	.	once	TRBJ1-5	CASSPVLNQPQHF	TGTGCCAGCAGCCCGGTTTTAAATCAGCCCCAGCATTTT
TRBV6-2/TRBV6-3	.	many	TRBJ2-2	CASQGHTNTGELFF	TGTGCCAGCCAGGGACACACGAACACCGGGGAGCTGTTTTTT
TRBV5-1	.	few	TRBJ2-6	CASSGLGGGAEGGANVLTF	TGCGCCAGCAGCGGCCTAGGCGGGGGCGCCGAGGGGGGGGCCAACGTCCTGACTTTC
TRBV29-1	.	few	TRBJ1-2	CSVDPNGDYGYTF	TGCAGCGTTGATCCTAACGGAGACTATGGCTACACCTTC
TRBV28	TRBD2	many	TRBJ2-3	CASSLLAGSTDTQYF	TGTGCCAGCAGTCTATTAGCGGGGAGCACAGATACGCAGTATTTT
TRBV4-1	.	.	TRBJ2-2	CASSQVIDSTGELFF	TGCGCCAGCAGCCAAGTAATCGACAGCACCGGGGAGCTGTTTTTT
TRBV5-1	.	few	TRBJ1-2	CASSLARGYGYTF	TGCGCCAGCAGCTTGGCGCGGGGCTATGGCTACACCTTC
TRBV20-1	.	.	TRBJ2-2	CSARDWSGGGGTGELFF	TGCAGTGCTAGAGATTGGAGTGGAGGGGGAGGAACCGGGGAGCTGTTTTTT
TRBV30	.	few	TRBJ1-5	CAWSKPTGGALQPQHF	TGTGCCTGGAGTAAACCCACAGGAGGGGCATTACAGCCCCAGCATTTT
TRBV7-2	.	.	TRBJ2-7	CASSRFGELEQYF	TGTGCCAGCAGCCGCTTCGGAGAGCTCGAGCAGTACTTC
TRBV20-1	.	few	TRBJ1-2	CSARRMGGYTF	TGCAGTGCTAGACGAATGGGCGGCTACACCTTC
TRBV20-1	.	.	TRBJ2-7	CSASDSGPYEQYF	TGCAGTGCTAGTGACTCAGGGCCCTACGAGCAGTACTTC
TRBV11-1	.	many	TRBJ1-4	CASSGQLGNEKLFF	TGTGCCAGCAGCGGACAGCTGGGTAATGAAAAACTGTTTTTT
TRBV7-9	.	many	TRBJ2-3	CASSSDSTDTQYF	TGTGCCAGCAGCTCCGATTCTACAGATACGCAGTATTTT
TRBV10-1	TRBD2	many	TRBJ2-1	CASSHGLAYNEQFF	TGCGCCAGCAGTCATGGACTAGCTTACAATGAGCAGTTCTTC
TRBV6-5	.	few	TRBJ1-1	CASSYFVGGQANTEAFF	TGTGCCAGCAGTTATTTTGTGGGGGGGCAGGCTAACACTGAAGCTTTCTTT
TRBV10-3	TRBD1	few	TRBJ1-1	CAISESGTGIEAFF	TGTGCCATCAGTGAGTCGGGGACAGGGATTGAAGCTTTCTTT
TRBV5-6	.	many	TRBJ1-1	CASSLEPRANTEAFF	TGTGCCAGCAGCTTGGAGCCGCGGGCGAACACTGAAGCTTTCTTT
TRBV6-2/TRBV6-3	.	few	TRBJ1-1	CASTRERMNTEAFF	TGTGCCAGCACCCGAGAAAGGATGAACACTGAAGCTTTCTTT
TRBV5-1	.	many	TRBJ1-5	CASSLGQLGQPQHF	TGCGCCAGCAGCTTGGGGCAGCTCGGTCAGCCCCAGCATTTT
TRBV5-1	TRBD1	.	TRBJ1-2	CASSGDRAGYTF	TGCGCCAGCAGCGGGGACAGGGCTGGCTACACCTTC
TRBV24-1	.	many	TRBJ2-3	CATSETGRRADTQYF	TGTGCCACCAGTGAGACGGGCCGGAGGGCAGATACGCAGTATTTT
TRBV5-6	.	few	TRBJ1-2	CASSLGRNNGYTF	TGTGCCAGCAGCTTGGGACGGAATAATGGCTACACCTTC
TRBV29-1	TRBD2	medium-sized	TRBJ2-5	CSVSGTSLETQYF	TGCAGCGTAAGCGGGACTTCGTTAGAGACCCAGTACTTC
TRBV7-2	TRBD1	.	TRBJ2-7	CASSLAGGEYEQYF	TGTGCCAGCAGCTTAGCAGGGGGCGAATACGAGCAGTACTTC
TRBV9	.	few	TRBJ2-1	CASSVSVGIGNEQFF	TGTGCCAGCAGCGTATCTGTTGGGATTGGCAATGAGCAGTTCTTC
TRBV11-2	.	many	TRBJ2-4	CASSLGGVGYIQYF	TGTGCCAGCAGCTTAGGAGGGGTCGGTTACATTCAGTACTTC
TRBV7-8	.	.	TRBJ1-2	CASSKLRGRSFYGYTF	TGTGCCAGCAGCAAACTGCGGGGCCGAAGTTTCTATGGCTACACCTTC
TRBV29-1	TRBD1	.	TRBJ2-3	CSVATGQGSDTQYF	TGCAGCGTTGCCACCGGACAGGGATCGGATACGCAGTATTTT
TRBV4-3	TRBD2	many	TRBJ2-3	CASSQDWTSGGTDTQYF	TGCGCCAGCAGCCAAGATTGGACTAGCGGAGGCACAGATACGCAGTATTTT
TRBV15	.	many	TRBJ2-7	CATSRDRSVSYEQYF	TGTGCCACCAGCAGAGATAGGAGCGTGTCCTACGAGCAGTACTTC
TRBV11-2	.	many	TRBJ2-7	CASSSLQGQYF	TGTGCCAGCAGCTCCCTCCAGGGGCAGTACTTC
TRBV6-5	.	.	TRBJ2-5	CASSLREDETQYF	TGTGCCAGCAGCCTCAGGGAGGACGAGACCCAGTACTTC
TRBV11-2	.	.	TRBJ1-1	CASSLGRQITEAFF	TGTGCCAGCAGCTTAGGGAGACAGATCACTGAAGCTTTCTTT
TRBV6-2/TRBV6-3	TRBD1	many	TRBJ1-1	CASSFRTGRNEAFF	TGTGCCAGCAGCTTTCGGACAGGAAGAAATGAAGCTTTCTTT
TRBV10-2	TRBD1	many	TRBJ2-7	CASSVLGDRRIYEQYF	TGCGCCAGCAGTGTATTAGGGGACAGGCGAATCTACGAGCAGTACTTC
TRBV7-9	TRBD2	many	TRBJ2-1	CASSRLAGGQENEQFF	TGTGCCAGCAGTCGACTAGCGGGAGGCCAGGAAAATGAGCAGTTCTTC